The 5 T cell receptor beta chains listed next were all sequenced from one sample in a study of human T cells and chemical hapten exposure. Time point noted: patch test 2, 6 weeks after DPC sensitization. Treatment denoted: therapeutic diphenylcyclopropenone sensitization with weekly scalp DPC. TCRdb re-analysed the RACE reads in MiXCR, keeping a single row per CDR3 protein. The repertoire has 35,000 to 50,000 distinct CDR3 sequences, approximately 9% of them found once; the top ten carry 15%. Specimen: whole blood, collected in connection with sensitization to the hapten diphenylcyclopropenone (DPC). The source is a woman in her thirties or forties with alopecia areata. Some clones in this sample may be carry-over from other donors' samples.

This clonotype was recorded many times. The chain uses TRBV6-2 or TRBV6-3 and TRBJ2-4, with 10 bases that match TRBD1. Trimming took 0 bases from V and 2 from J; bases not matched to a gene: 4. Germline V gives CDR1 MNHEY, CDR2 SVGEGT. The CDR3 extends over 17 amino acids. The DNA for the CDR3 is TGTGCCAGCAGTTACTCCCGGGACAGGGGAACCAAAAACATTCAGTACTTC. Its translation: CASSYSRDRGTKNIQYF.

This chain links TRBV7-6 with TRBJ2-7; D is ambiguous. CDR3 size: 13 residues. Between the trimmed V and J ends, which lost 1 base and 3 bases, there was a span of 7 bases. Germline V gene data show CDR1 as SGHVS and CDR2 as FNYEAQ. CDR3 nucleotide sequence: TGTGCCAGCAGCTTAGGCAGAGACTACGAGCAGTACTTC. Residues: CASSLGRDYEQYF.

This clonotype was observed many times. V is TRBV9 and J is TRBJ2-5; D gene uncertain. CDR1 is SGDLS and CDR2 is YYNGEE in the germline V gene. The length of the CDR3 is 14 residues. V was cut by 0 bases and J by 3 bases, with 9 bases left in between. CDR3 protein: CASSVEPTEETQYF. The CDR3, as DNA: TGTGCCAGCAGCGTAGAACCTACCGAAGAGACCCAGTACTTC.

This clonotype has just a few counts. The genes are TRBV27 and TRBJ1-1; D remains unclear. The V gene's germline CDR1 is MNHEY and CDR2 SMNVEV (reference sequence). V was pared by 1 base and J by 4 bases, with 7 bases between. The CDR3 totals 13 residues. The DNA of the CDR3 is TGTGCCAGCAGTTTATTTAGGGCCACTGAAGCTTTCTTT. Its protein is CASSLFRATEAFF.

There are a few counts of this clonotype. CDR3 sequence (DNA): TGCGCCAGCAGCCAAGATCTTCGCCCGCGGCTGTTTTTT. As protein: CASSQDLRPRLFF. V gene TRBV4-3 combines with J gene TRBJ1-4; no definite D call. Germline V CDR1 and CDR2: LGHNA, YSLEER. V gave up 0 bases and J gave up 14 bases, with 13 bases separating them. The CDR3 is 13 residues long.